This entry concerns a single T cell receptor (beta chain). Antigen: not known. One base away lies a much larger clone, so this may be a sequencing read error. The TCR beta CDR3 regions underwent amplification from RNA transcripts. An opening RT-PCR round employed HTBI primers and preceded a second-round multiplex PCR. Each CDR3 protein gets one entry after TCRdb re-called the multiplex PCR reads with MiXCR. This sample has roughly 600,000 distinct CDR3 sequences, with just under 40% found just once. This specimen comes from a study of Graves' ophthalmopathy and Graves' hyperthyroidism. General study points: Ophthalmopathy progression was predicted by the model at 55% to 71% sensitivity and about 72% specificity.

Germline-derived CDR1 and CDR2 are LGHNT and FRNRAP. This CDR3 comprises 16 residues. Hyperthyroidism patients, aged 18 to 65, were newly diagnosed, under 2 months' duration. This receptor was taken from an adult man with Graves' hyperthyroidism. The chain recombines TRBV12-5 with TRBJ1-2; 9 bases align to TRBD1. Sequences were obtained from peripheral blood or thyroid tissue (not recorded which). The CDR3 here is CASGLAGQGLVYGHTF. Written as DNA, the CDR3 is TGTGCTAGTGGTTTGGCGGGACAGGGATTGGTCTATGGCCACACCTTC. Filled out from reference TRBV12-5 and TRBJ1-2, the complete variable domain reads DARVTQTPRHKVTEMGQEVTMRCQPILGHNTVFWYRQTMMQGLELLAYFRNRAPLDDSGMPKDRFSAEMPDATLATLKIQPSEPRDSAVYFCASGLAGQGLVYGHTFGSGTRLTVV.